This record looks at one T cell receptor (beta chain) sequence and its context. What it binds is not known. The germline V gene encodes CDR1 ENHRY and CDR2 SYGVKD. The ends were cut back, 0 bases at V and 7 bases at J, with 3 bases in the middle. The CDR3 is 12 residues long. Once RNA had been extracted, it was reverse transcribed into cDNA to act as the sequencing template. Sequencing used immunoSEQ multiplex PCR; TCRdb keeps in-frame clones, though not all of them. The sample lists roughly 200,000 clones, around two fifths seen once, with about 0.48% in the top ten. Treatment noted: oral pan-JAK inhibitor, 5-10 mg twice daily. Punch biopsies of lesional scalp, plus peripheral blood, were taken from alopecia areata patients. This entry is derived from a study of CD8+ T cells in alopecia areata. Overall study: Twice daily, treated patients received 5 to 10 mg of oral tofacitinib.

Overall study results and limits: While tofacitinib was given, many expanded lesional clones persisted in scalp and blood. Relative to normal scalp, lesional scalp, especially alopecia totalis/universalis, showed higher clonality.

Here the sequenced sample was CD4+ T cells sorted from blood, taken between weeks 30 and 35, from a patient treated with tofacitinib. The rearrangement links TRBV10-3 to TRBJ1-4; D not certain. This sequence was found in a human donor with alopecia areata. CDR3 coding DNA: TGTGCCATCAGTGAGTCCGGTGAAAAACTGTTTTTT. Protein sequence: CAISESGEKLFF.